The 15 T cell receptor beta chains listed next were all sequenced from one sample in a study of CXCR3-negative and CXCR3-positive naive CD8 T cells. The study's findings and limits: In CXCR3-positive naive cells, the TRB CDR3s were more hydrophobic than in CXCR3-negative naive cells.

Antigens of these TCRs are unknown. UMI-labeled 5' RACE yielded the TRB cDNA libraries. TCRdb derives one entry per CDR3 protein from the 5' RACE reads, leaving out DNA. This sample's table has some 5,700 distinct CDR3 sequences. The source material was naive CXCR3+ CD8+ T cells from blood. Indicated subset: CD45RO-CCR7+CD27+CD95- naive CD8+ T cells expressing CXCR3 (TNR3+). The receptor source for this set is a human donor in good health. Some clones in this sample may be carry-over from other donors' samples.

By frequency, this clonotype registers medium-sized. The gene calls are TRBV7-8 and TRBJ2-3. The CDR3 runs to 13 residues. Germline CDR1 is SGHVS and CDR2 is FQNEAQ. Here the CDR3 reads CASSLQGTDTQYF.

V and J are TRBV4-1 and TRBJ1-5; absent DNA, TCRdb's TRBD1 call cannot be checked. The CDR3 totals 13 residues. Germline assignment: CDR1 MGHRA and CDR2 YSYEKL. CDR3 amino acids: CASSQWTGQPQHF.

CDR3 sequence: CASSPNLPVSYNEQFF. This sequence joins TRBV7-9 and TRBJ2-1. Germline V lookup: CDR1 SEHNR, CDR2 FQNEAQ (reference sequence). CDR3 length equals 16 residues.

The J gene is TRBJ1-2, the V gene TRBV13; the D gene TCRdb calls, TRBD1, cannot be checked with no DNA. The CDR3 has 15 residues. Germline V gene sequence: CDR1 PRHDT, CDR2 FYEKMQ (reference sequence). The CDR3 loop is CASSLGQGANYGYTF.

The chain joins TRBV20-1 to TRBJ2-1. The V gene's germline CDR1 is DFQATT and CDR2 SNEGSKA (reference sequence). There are 13 residues in the CDR3. CDR3 loop: CSAKGSSYNEQFF.

This chain links TRBV27 with TRBJ1-1; the TRBD1 assignment by TCRdb is unverifiable without DNA. The CDR3 is 14 amino acids. Looked up from germline, CDR1 is MNHEY and CDR2 is SMNVEV (reference sequence). CDR3 in amino acids: CASSSGQGNTEAFF.

This chain uses TRBV6-6 with TRBJ2-1; TCRdb gives TRBD2 as the D gene, but with no DNA this cannot be confirmed. The CDR3 is 15 amino acids. The germline V gene has CDR1 MNHNY and CDR2 SVGAGI (reference sequence). CDR3: CASSNLAGGYNEQFF.

Judged by frequency, this clonotype is medium-sized. The CDR3 reads CASSYPTSGRDEQFF. V usage is TRBV6-5 and J usage is TRBJ2-1; TCRdb proposes TRBD2, but this gene call is untestable without DNA. This CDR3 comprises 15 residues. CDR1 and CDR2 from the germline V gene are MNHEY and SVGAGI.

This clonotype counts as medium-sized by frequency. The chain joins TRBV21-1 to TRBJ2-7. TRBV21-1 is listed as a pseudogene. The CDR3 length is 15 residues. The CDR3 loop reads CASSKYDAATYEQYF.

V and J are TRBV28 and TRBJ2-5; TCRdb designates TRBD1, a call that cannot be tested without DNA. This CDR3 is built from 16 residues. Germline CDR1 and CDR2: MDHEN and SYDVKM. The CDR3 region is CASSSAFGATQETQYF.

The chain joins TRBV7-9 to TRBJ2-1; TCRdb selects TRBD2, and the lack of DNA leaves this call unchecked. The CDR3 consists of 15 residues. Germline CDR1 is SEHNR and CDR2 is FQNEAQ (reference sequence). This chain's CDR3 is CASSELAASYNEQFF.

This clonotype ranks as medium-sized (0.01 to 0.1%) in terms of frequency. This rearrangement joins TRBV15 to TRBJ2-1; the TRBD1 assignment by TCRdb is unverifiable without DNA. Germline loops: CDR1 LNHNV, CDR2 YYDKDF (reference sequence). The CDR3 spans 16 residues. CDR3 amino acids: CATSLPDREMDNEQFF.

Judged by frequency, this clonotype is medium-sized. The genes are TRBV21-1 and TRBJ2-5; with no DNA, the TCRdb D assignment of TRBD1 cannot be verified. TRBV21-1 is listed as a pseudogene. The CDR3 contains 13 residues. The chain's CDR3 is CASSKTGKKTQYF.

The chain couples TRBV19 to TRBJ2-1. The CDR3 totals 13 residues. Germline V gene lookup returns CDR1 LNHDA and CDR2 SQIVND (reference sequence). The CDR3 reads CASGGSSYNEQFF. The entire variable domain, with the rest obtained from reference TRBV19 and TRBJ2-1, is as follows: DGGITQSPKYLFRKEGQNVTLSCEQNLNHDAMYWYRQDPGQGLRLIYYSQIVNDFQKGDIAEGYSVSREKKESFPLTVTSAQKNPTAFYLCASGGSSYNEQFFGPGTRLTVL.

Its frequency marks this clonotype as medium-sized. The J gene is TRBJ2-3, the V gene TRBV5-1; TCRdb picks TRBD2, but there is no DNA to check that call. Per the germline V gene, CDR1 is SGHRS and CDR2 is YFSETQ. CDR3 size: 13 residues. The CDR3: CASSYGSADTQYF.